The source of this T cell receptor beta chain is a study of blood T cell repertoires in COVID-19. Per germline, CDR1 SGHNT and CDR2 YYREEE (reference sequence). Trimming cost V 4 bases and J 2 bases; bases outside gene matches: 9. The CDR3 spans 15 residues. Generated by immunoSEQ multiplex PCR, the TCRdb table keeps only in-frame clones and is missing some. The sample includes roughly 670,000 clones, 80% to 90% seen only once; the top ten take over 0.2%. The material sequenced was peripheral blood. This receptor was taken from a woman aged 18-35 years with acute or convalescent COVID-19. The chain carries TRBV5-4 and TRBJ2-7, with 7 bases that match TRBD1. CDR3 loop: CASSLRGQDPYEQYF. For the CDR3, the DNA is TGTGCCAGCAGCCTCCGAGGACAGGACCCCTACGAGCAGTACTTC.